This entry is about one T cell receptor beta chain. This sample stems from a study of cytomegalovirus exposure and HLA in healthy donors. Per the germline V gene, CDR1 is MNHEY and CDR2 is SMNVEV (reference sequence). The CDR3 sequence is 13 residues long. Deletions cut 9 bases from V and 2 bases from J, with 12 bases between. Vbeta (60) and Jbeta (13) primers were used in the PCR. TCRdb's table, derived via immunoSEQ multiplex PCR, lists solely in-frame clones and lacks some. Of about 130,000 clones listed, around 77% are singletons. The chain has TRBV27 and TRBJ2-3; no reliable D call. Source material: PBMCs. This clonotype was obtained from a man aged 25-40 years in good health and CMV-seronegative. The CDR3 here is CASSRQITDTQYF. Here the CDR3 DNA reads TGTGCCAGTTCAAGACAAATCACAGATACGCAGTATTTT.